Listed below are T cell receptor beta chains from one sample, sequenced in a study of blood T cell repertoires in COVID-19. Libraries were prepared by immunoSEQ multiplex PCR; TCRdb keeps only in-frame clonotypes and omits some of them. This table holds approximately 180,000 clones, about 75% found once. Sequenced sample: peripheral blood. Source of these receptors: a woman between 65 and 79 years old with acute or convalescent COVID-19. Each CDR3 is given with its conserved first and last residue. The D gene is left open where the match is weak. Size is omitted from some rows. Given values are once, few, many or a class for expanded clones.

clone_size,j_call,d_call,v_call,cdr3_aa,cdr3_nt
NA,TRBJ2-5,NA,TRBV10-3,CAISESTGQETQYF,TGTGCCATCAGTGAGTCTACGGGACAAGAGACCCAGTACTTC
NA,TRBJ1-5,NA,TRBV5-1,CASSWGPDNQPQHF,TGCGCCAGCAGTTGGGGGCCCGATAATCAGCCCCAGCATTTT
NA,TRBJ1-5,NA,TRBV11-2,CASSFYTGQPQHF,TGTGCCAGCAGCTTTTATACAGGGCAGCCCCAGCATTTT
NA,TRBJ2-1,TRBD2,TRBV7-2,CASSLVGLAGNEQFF,TGTGCCAGCAGCTTAGTGGGACTAGCGGGAAATGAGCAGTTCTTC
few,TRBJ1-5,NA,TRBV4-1,CASSQGQVNQPQHF,TGCGCCAGCAGCCAAGGACAGGTCAATCAGCCCCAGCATTTT
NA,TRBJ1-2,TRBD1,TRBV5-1,CASSLGTGDYGYTF,TGCGCCAGCAGTCTCGGGACAGGGGACTATGGCTACACCTTC
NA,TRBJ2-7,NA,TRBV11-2,CASSPRSYEQYF,TGTGCCAGCAGCCCCAGGTCCTACGAGCAGTACTTC
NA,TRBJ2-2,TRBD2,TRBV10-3,CAIRLASTGELFF,TGTGCCATTAGACTAGCATCTACCGGGGAGCTGTTTTTT
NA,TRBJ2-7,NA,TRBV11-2,CASSLGLPAGEQYF,TGTGCCAGCAGCCTGGGACTGCCCGCTGGCGAGCAGTACTTC
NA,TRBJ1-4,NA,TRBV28,CASSWGSNGEKLFF,TGTGCCAGCAGTTGGGGCTCCAATGGTGAAAAACTGTTTTTT
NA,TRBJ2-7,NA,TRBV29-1,CSVVHRYEQYF,TGCAGCGTTGTCCACCGGTACGAGCAGTACTTC
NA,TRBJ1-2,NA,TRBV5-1,CASSLSAGSDGYTF,TGCGCCAGCAGCTTGTCGGCAGGGTCGGATGGCTACACCTTC
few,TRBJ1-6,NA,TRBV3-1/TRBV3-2,CASSQRDSPLHF,TGTGCCAGCAGCCAGCGTGATTCACCCCTCCACTTT
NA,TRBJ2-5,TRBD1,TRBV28,CASSRDRGLETQYF,TGTGCCAGCAGTCGGGACAGGGGGCTGGAGACCCAGTACTTC